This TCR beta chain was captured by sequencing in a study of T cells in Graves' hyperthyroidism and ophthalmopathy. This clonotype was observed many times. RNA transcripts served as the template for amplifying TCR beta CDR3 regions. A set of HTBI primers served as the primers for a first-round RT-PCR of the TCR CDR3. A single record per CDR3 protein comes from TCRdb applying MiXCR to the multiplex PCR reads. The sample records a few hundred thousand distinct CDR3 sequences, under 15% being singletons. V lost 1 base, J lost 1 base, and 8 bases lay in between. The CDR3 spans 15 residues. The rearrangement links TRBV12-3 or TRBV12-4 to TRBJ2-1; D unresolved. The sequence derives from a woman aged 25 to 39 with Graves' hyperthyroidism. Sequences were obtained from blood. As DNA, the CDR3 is TGTGCCAGCAGTTTAGGGGTACAGTCCTACAATGAGCAGTTCTTC. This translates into CASSLGVQSYNEQFF.